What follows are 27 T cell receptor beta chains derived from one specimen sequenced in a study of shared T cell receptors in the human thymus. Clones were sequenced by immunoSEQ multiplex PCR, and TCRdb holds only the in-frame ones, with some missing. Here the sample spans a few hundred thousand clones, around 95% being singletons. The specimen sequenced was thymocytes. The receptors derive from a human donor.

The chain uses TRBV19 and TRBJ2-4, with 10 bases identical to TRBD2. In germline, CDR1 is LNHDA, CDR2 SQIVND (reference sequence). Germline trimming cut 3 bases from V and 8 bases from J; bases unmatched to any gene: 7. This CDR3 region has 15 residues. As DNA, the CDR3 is TGTGCCAGTAGTATCGGACTAGCGGAGGGGGACATTCAGTACTTC. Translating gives CASSIGLAEGDIQYF.

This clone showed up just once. The CDR3 is CASSLGGTITDTQYF. The CDR3 DNA reads TGCGCCAGCAGCTTGGGTGGGACGATCACAGATACGCAGTATTTT. The chain recombines TRBV5-1 with TRBJ2-3; TRBD1 or TRBD2 may be the D gene (5 bases each). This CDR3 comprises 15 residues. Trimming removed 0 bases at V and 2 bases at J, with 10 bases between. Germline V gene sequence: CDR1 SGHRS, CDR2 YFSETQ.

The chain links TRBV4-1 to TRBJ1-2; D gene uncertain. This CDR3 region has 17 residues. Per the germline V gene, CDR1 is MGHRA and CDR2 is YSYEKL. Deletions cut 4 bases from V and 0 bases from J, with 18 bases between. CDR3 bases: TGCGCCAGCAGCCCTACCCCTCTTGGGTCGTCTAACTATGGCTACACCTTC. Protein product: CASSPTPLGSSNYGYTF.

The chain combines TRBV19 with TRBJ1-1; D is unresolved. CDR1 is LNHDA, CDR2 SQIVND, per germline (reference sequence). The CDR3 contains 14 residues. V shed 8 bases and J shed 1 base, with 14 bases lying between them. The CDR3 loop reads CASRWAHWNTEAFF. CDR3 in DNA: TGTGCCAGTCGTTGGGCCCATTGGAACACTGAAGCTTTCTTT.

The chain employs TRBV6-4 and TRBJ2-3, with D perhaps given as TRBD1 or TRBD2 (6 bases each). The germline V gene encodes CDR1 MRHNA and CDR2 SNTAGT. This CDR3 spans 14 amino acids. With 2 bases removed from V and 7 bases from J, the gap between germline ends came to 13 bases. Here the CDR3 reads CASSDRGEWYTQYF. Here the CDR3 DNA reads TGTGCCAGCAGTGACAGGGGGGAGTGGTATACGCAGTATTTT.

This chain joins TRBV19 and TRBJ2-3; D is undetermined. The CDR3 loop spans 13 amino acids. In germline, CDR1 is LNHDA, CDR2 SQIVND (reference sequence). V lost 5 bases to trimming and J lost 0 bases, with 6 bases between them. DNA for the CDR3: TGTGCCAGTAGTGCCCCCAGCACAGATACGCAGTATTTT. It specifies CASSAPSTDTQYF.

CDR3 protein: CASSEGGQGAQDNTEAFF. The DNA for the CDR3 is TGCGCCAGCAGTGAGGGGGGGCAGGGGGCTCAAGACAACACTGAAGCTTTCTTT. This chain uses TRBV10-1 with TRBJ1-1; 8 nucleotides align to TRBD1. CDR1 and CDR2 (germline): WNHNN, SYGVQD (reference sequence). Trimming cost V 2 bases and J 2 bases; bases outside gene matches: 13. The CDR3 sequence is 18 residues long.

The CDR3 bases are TGTGCCAGCAGCCGCCTGAAAAGGGAGGGCAATCAGCCCCAGCATTTT. It is translated as CASSRLKREGNQPQHF. The chain combines TRBV6-6 with TRBJ1-5; D ambiguous. This CDR3 has 16 amino acids. Germline lookup yields CDR1 MNHNY and CDR2 SVGAGI (reference sequence). Trimming pared 6 bases from V and 2 bases from J, leaving 17 bases between.

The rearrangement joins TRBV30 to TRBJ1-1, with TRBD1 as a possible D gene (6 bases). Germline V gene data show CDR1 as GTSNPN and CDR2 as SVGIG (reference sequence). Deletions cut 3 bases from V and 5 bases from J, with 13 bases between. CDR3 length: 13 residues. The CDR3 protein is CAWRPITGTEAFF. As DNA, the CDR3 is TGTGCCTGGAGACCTATTACAGGGACTGAAGCTTTCTTT.

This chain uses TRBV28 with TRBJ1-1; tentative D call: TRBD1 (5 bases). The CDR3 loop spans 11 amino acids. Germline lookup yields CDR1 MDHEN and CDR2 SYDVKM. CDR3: CALQANTEAFF. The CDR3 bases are TGTGCATTACAGGCCAACACTGAAGCTTTCTTT. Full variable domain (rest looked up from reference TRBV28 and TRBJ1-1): DVKVTQSSRYLVKRTGEKVFLECVQDMDHENMFWYRQDPGLGLRLIYFSYDVKMKEKGDIPEGYSVSREKKERFSLILESASTNQTSMYLCALQANTEAFFGQGTRLTVV.

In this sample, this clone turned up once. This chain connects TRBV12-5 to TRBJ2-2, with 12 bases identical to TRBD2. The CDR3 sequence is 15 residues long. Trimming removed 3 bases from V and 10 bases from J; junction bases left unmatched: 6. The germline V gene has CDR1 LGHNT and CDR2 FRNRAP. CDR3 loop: CASGFPTSGSLELFF. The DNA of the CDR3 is TGTGCTAGTGGTTTCCCGACTAGCGGGAGCCTGGAGCTGTTTTTT. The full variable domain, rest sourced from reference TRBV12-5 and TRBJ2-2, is DARVTQTPRHKVTEMGQEVTMRCQPILGHNTVFWYRQTMMQGLELLAYFRNRAPLDDSGMPKDRFSAEMPDATLATLKIQPSEPRDSAVYFCASGFPTSGSLELFFGEGSRLTVL.

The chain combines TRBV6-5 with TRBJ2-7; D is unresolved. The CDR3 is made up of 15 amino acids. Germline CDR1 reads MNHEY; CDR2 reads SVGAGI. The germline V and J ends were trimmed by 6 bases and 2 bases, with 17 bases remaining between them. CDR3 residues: CASSSLSPGTYEQYF. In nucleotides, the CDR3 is TGTGCCAGCAGCTCCCTTAGCCCGGGTACCTACGAGCAGTACTTC.

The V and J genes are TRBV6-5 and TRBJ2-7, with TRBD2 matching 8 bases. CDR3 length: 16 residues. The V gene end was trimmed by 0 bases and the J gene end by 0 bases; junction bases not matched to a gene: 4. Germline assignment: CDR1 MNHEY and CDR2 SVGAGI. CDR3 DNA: TGTGCCAGCAGTTACTCGAAAAGCGGGAGCTCCTACGAGCAGTACTTC. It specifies CASSYSKSGSSYEQYF.

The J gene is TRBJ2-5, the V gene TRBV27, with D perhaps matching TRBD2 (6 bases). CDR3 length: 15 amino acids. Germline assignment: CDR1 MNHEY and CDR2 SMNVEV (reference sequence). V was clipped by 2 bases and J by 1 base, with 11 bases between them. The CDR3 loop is CASSLEFGSQETQYF. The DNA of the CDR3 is TGTGCCAGCAGTTTAGAGTTCGGGAGCCAAGAGACCCAGTACTTC.

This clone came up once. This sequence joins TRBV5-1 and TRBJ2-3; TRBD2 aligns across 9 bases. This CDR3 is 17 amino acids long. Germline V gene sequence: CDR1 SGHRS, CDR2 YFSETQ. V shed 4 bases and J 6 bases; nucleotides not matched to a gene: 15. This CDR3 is CASSHEAAREGGDTQYF. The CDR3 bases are TGCGCCAGCAGCCATGAAGCAGCGCGGGAGGGCGGCGATACGCAGTATTTT.

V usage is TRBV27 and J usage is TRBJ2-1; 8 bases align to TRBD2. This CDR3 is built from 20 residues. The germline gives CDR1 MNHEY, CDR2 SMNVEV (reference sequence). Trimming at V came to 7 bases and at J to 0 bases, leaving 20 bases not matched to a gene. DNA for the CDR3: TGTGCCAGCACCCGAATGATTGGGACTAGGATGAGGAGCTCCTACAATGAGCAGTTCTTC. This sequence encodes CASTRMIGTRMRSSYNEQFF.

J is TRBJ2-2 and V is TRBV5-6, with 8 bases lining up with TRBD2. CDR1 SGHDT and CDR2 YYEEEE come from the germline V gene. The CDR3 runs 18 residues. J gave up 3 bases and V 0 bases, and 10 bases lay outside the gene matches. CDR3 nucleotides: TGTGCCAGCAGCTTGGCCCGGGAGGGTATCCTTGACACCGGGGAGCTGTTTTTT. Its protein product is CASSLAREGILDTGELFF.

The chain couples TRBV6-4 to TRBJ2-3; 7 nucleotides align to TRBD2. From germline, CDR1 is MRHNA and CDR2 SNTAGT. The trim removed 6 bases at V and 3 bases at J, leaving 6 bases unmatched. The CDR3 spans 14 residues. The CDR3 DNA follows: TGTGCCAGCAGCCTCGGGAGGAGGACAGATACGCAGTATTTT. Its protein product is CASSLGRRTDTQYF.

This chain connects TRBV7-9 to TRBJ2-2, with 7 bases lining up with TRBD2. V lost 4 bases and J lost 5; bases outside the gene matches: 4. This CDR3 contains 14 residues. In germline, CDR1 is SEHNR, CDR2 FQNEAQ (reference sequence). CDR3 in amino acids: CASSWEGRTGELFF. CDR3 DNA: TGTGCCAGCAGCTGGGAGGGGAGAACCGGGGAGCTGTTTTTT.

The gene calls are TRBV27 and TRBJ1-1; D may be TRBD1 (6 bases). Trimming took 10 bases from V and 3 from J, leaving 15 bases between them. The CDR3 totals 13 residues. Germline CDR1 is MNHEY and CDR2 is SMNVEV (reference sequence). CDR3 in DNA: TGTGCCACCGTAGGGGGTATCGACACTGAAGCTTTCTTT. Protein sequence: CATVGGIDTEAFF.

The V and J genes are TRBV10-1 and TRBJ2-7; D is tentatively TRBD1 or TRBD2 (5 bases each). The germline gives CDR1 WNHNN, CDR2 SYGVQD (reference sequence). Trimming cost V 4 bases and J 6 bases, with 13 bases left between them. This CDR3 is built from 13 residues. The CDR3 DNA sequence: TGCGCCAGCAGTGGATCCCGTGGGGGCGAGCAGTACTTC. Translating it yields CASSGSRGGEQYF.

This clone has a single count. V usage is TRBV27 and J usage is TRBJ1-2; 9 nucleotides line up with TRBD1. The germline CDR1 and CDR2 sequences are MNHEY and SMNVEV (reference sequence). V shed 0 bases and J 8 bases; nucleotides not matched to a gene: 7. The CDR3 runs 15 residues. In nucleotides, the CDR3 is TGTGCCAGCAGTTTATCGGGACAGGGAGTAGGGGGCTACACCTTC. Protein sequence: CASSLSGQGVGGYTF.

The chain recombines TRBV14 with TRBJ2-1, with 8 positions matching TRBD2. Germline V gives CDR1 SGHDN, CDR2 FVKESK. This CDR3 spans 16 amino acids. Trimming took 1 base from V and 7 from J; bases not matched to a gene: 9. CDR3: CASSQGGSGIGNEQFF. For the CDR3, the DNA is TGTGCCAGCAGCCAAGGTGGTAGCGGGATCGGGAATGAGCAGTTCTTC.

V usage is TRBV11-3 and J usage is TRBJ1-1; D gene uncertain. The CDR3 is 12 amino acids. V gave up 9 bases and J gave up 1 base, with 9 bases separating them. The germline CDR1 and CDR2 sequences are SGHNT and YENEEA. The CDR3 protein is CARAWTNTEAFF. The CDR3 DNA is TGTGCCAGAGCGTGGACGAACACTGAAGCTTTCTTT.

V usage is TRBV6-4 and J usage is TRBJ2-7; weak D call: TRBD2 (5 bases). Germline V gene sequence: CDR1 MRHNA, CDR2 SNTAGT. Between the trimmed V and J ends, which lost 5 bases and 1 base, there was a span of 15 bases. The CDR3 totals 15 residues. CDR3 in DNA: TGTGCCAGCAGTCCCCGCCCGGGATCTTCCTACGAGCAGTACTTC. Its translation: CASSPRPGSSYEQYF.

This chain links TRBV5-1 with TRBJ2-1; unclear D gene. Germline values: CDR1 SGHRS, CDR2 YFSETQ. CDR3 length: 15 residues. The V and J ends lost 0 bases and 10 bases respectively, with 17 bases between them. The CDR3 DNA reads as TGCGCCAGCAGCTTGGCAGAACTCCCGAATGACGAGCAGTTCTTC. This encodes CASSLAELPNDEQFF.

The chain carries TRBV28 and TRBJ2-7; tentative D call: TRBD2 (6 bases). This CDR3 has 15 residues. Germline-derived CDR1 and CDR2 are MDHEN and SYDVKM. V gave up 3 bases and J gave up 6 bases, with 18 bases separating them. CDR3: CASSLAGRGAGEQYF. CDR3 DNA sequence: TGTGCCAGCAGTTTGGCGGGGAGAGGGGCCGGCGAGCAGTACTTC.